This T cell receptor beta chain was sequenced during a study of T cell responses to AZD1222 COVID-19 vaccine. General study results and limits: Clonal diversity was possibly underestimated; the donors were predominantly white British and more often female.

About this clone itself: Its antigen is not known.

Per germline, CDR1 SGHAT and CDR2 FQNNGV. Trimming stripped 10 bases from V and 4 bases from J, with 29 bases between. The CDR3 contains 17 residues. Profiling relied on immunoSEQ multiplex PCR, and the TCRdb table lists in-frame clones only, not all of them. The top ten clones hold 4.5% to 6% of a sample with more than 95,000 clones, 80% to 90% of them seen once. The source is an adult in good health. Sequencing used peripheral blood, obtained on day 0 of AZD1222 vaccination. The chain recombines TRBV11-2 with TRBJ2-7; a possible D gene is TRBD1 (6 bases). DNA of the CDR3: TGTGCCATCCTTAGCTTAGGGCATACAGGGACGGGGTACGAGCAGTACTTC. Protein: CAILSLGHTGTGYEQYF.